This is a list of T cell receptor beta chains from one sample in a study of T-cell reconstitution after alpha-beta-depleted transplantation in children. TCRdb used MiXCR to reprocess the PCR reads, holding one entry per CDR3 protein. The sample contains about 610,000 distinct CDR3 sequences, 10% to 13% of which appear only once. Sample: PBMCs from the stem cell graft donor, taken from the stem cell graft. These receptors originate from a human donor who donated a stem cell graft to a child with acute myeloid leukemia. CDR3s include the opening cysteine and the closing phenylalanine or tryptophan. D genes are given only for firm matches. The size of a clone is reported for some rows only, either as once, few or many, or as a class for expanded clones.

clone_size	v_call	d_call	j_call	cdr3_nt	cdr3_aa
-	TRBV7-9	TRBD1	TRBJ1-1	TGTGCCAGCAGCTTAGATAGCGGACAGGCGAACACTGAAGCTTTCTTT	CASSLDSGQANTEAFF
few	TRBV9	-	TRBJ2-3	TGTGCCAGCAGCGTAGTGGGTAGCGGAACAGATACGCAGTATTTT	CASSVVGSGTDTQYF
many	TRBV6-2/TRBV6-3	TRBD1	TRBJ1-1	TGTGCCAGCACCTATACAGGGACAGTTAGCACTGAAGCTTTCTTT	CASTYTGTVSTEAFF
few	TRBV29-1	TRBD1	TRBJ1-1	TGCAGCGTCAAACAACAGGGGGTTGGTGAAGCTTTCTTT	CSVKQQGVGEAFF
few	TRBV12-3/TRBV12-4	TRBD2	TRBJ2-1	TGTGCCAGCAGTTTCGGAACTAGCGGGAGCTATGAGCAGTTCTTC	CASSFGTSGSYEQFF
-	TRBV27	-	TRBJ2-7	TGTGCCAGCAGTACATTTTCACACGGGCGCTCCTACGAGCAGTACTTC	CASSTFSHGRSYEQYF
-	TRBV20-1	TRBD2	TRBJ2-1	TGCTGTGCTAGGGAAAGAATAGCGGGAGGGAACAATGAGCAGTTCTTC	CCARERIAGGNNEQFF
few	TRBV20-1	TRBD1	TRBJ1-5	TGCAGTGCTTGGCCTGGACAGGCCAATCAGCCCCAGCATTTT	CSAWPGQANQPQHF
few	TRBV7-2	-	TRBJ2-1	TGTGCCAGCAGCTTAGCGTCCCAGGTTTCCTACAATGAGCAGTTCTTC	CASSLASQVSYNEQFF
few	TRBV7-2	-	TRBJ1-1	TGTGCCAGCAGCTTACCCATCTCGTTCGGGGGAGGGAACGCTGAAGCTTTCTTT	CASSLPISFGGGNAEAFF
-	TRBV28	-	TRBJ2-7	TGTGCCAGCAGAGCCAATAACAGGGATTGGGACGAGCAGTACTTC	CASRANNRDWDEQYF
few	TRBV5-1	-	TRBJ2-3	TGCGCCAGCAGCTCCTACGGGGACACAGATACGCAGTATTTT	CASSSYGDTDTQYF
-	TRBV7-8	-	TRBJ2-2	TGTGCCAGCAGCCCCAGGGAGGAGGAGCTGTTTTTT	CASSPREEELFF
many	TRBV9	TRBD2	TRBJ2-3	TGTGCCAGCAGCGTTTCAAGGCTAGCGGGAGGCACAGATACGCAGTATTTT	CASSVSRLAGGTDTQYF
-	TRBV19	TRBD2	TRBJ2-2	TGTGCCAGTAGCCTTCGGGGACTAGCGGGAGCCGCGAACACCGGGGAGCTGTTTTTT	CASSLRGLAGAANTGELFF
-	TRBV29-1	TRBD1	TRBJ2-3	TGCACCTACAAAGGGGGACAGGCAGACACAGATACGCAGTATTTT	CTYKGGQADTDTQYF
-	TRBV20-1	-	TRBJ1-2	TGCAGTGCTAAAAGAGGGCAGTATGGCTACACCTTC	CSAKRGQYGYTF
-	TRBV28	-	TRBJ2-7	TGTGCCAGCAGACCCACCCGGGGCTCAACCTACGAGCAGTACTTC	CASRPTRGSTYEQYF
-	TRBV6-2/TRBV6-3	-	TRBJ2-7	TGTGCCAGCACTCGTGGCACCCCCTACGAGCAGTACTTC	CASTRGTPYEQYF
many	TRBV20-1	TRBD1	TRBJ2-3	TGCAGTGCCAACCGGGACAGGGGGCTCGCAGATACGCAGTATTTT	CSANRDRGLADTQYF
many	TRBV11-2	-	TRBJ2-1	TGTGCCAGCAGGGGACTTGGCATCTACAATGAGCAGTTCTTC	CASRGLGIYNEQFF
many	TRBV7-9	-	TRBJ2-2	TGTGCCAGCAGCCGCGTGACCCCATCGAGAACCGGGGAGCTGTTTTTT	CASSRVTPSRTGELFF
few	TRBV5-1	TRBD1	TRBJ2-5	TGCGCCAGCACCCTCACAGGGGGCGTTGGGGAGACCCAGTACTTC	CASTLTGGVGETQYF
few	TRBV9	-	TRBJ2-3	TGTGCCAGCAGCGCCCCCCAGCCGCGGACAATCACAGATACGCAGTATTTT	CASSAPQPRTITDTQYF
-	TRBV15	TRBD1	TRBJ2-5	TGTGCCACCAGCAGAGATCTCGGGACAGGGTATCAAGAGACCCAGTACTTC	CATSRDLGTGYQETQYF
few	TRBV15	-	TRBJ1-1	TGTGCCACCAGCGGACTAGGGGGCACTGAAGCTTTCTTT	CATSGLGGTEAFF
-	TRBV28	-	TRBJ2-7	TGTGCCAGCAGTTTCACTGACTCCTACGAGCAGTACTTC	CASSFTDSYEQYF
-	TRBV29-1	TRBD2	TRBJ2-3	TGCAGCCAGCGGGAGGGATCAGATACGCAGTATTTT	CSQREGSDTQYF
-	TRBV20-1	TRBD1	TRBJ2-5	TGCAGTGGAGGCCGGACAGGGGGGGAAGAGACCCAGTACTTC	CSGGRTGGEETQYF
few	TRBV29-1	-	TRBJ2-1	TGCAGCTCAAAAGATGGGGGGGGCGACAATGAGCAGTTCTTC	CSSKDGGGDNEQFF
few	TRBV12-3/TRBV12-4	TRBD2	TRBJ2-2	TGTGCCAGCAGTCGACTAGCCCCGAACACCGGGGAGCTGTTTTTT	CASSRLAPNTGELFF
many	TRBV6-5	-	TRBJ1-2	TGTGCCAGCAGTTACTCGAGCAGGGGAAGGAACTATGGCTACACCTTC	CASSYSSRGRNYGYTF
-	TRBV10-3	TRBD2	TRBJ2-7	TGTGCCATCAGTGGACTAGCGGGAGGGCCCGTTTACGAGCAGTACTTC	CAISGLAGGPVYEQYF
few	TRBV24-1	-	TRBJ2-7	TGTGCCACCAGTGTCCTGGGCAGCGAGCAGTACTTC	CATSVLGSEQYF
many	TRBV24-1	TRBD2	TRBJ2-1	TGTGCCACCAGTGATCCTCCGGGACTAGCGGGAGTTCGGTACAATGAGCAGTTCTTC	CATSDPPGLAGVRYNEQFF
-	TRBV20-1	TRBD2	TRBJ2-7	TGCAGTGCTCCGGCTAGCGGGAGGGCCTACGAGCAGTACTTC	CSAPASGRAYEQYF
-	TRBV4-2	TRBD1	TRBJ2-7	TGTGCCAGCAGCCATCCCACAGGGGGTAGCTCCTACGAGCAGTACTTC	CASSHPTGGSSYEQYF
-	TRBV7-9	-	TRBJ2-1	TGTGCCAGCAGTTATCAAGCAGACAATGAGCAGTTCTTC	CASSYQADNEQFF
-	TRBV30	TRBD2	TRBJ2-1	TGTGCCTGGAGTAGGGATAGCGGGAGTCCCGGCTCCTACAATGAGCAGTTCTTC	CAWSRDSGSPGSYNEQFF
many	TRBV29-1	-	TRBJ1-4	TGCAGCGTTGGATCGGGCCCCTTGAGAGGAAAGAAAGAGAAACTGTTTTTT	CSVGSGPLRGKKEKLFF
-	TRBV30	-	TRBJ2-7	TGTGCCTGGAGAGACCGTTCGGACGAGCAGTACTTC	CAWRDRSDEQYF
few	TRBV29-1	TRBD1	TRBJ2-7	TGCAGCGTCGTAGGACAGGGGGAGCAGTACTTC	CSVVGQGEQYF
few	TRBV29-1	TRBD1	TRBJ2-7	TGCAGCGTTTCGGGACAGTCCTACGAGCAGTACTTC	CSVSGQSYEQYF
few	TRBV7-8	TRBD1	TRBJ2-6	TGTGCCAGCAGCTTAGACGGGACAGGGCTTGCAGGGGCCAACGTCCTGACTTTC	CASSLDGTGLAGANVLTF
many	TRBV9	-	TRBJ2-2	TGTGCCAGCAGCGTAGGTGGGAGCGCCGGGGAGCTGTTTTTT	CASSVGGSAGELFF
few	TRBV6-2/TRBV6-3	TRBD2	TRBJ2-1	TGTGCCAGCAGTATTCCTCTGACTAGCGGAGGCGGGGGAGGCTCCTACAATGAGCAGTTCTTC	CASSIPLTSGGGGGSYNEQFF
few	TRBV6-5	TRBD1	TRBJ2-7	TGTGCCAGCAGTCACGGGACAGGGGTCTACGAGCAGTACTTC	CASSHGTGVYEQYF
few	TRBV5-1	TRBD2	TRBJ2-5	TGCGCCAGCAGAGGACTAGGTGTTCAAGAGACCCAGTACTTC	CASRGLGVQETQYF
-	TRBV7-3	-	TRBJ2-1	TGTGCCAGCAGCTTAAGCTTTGGGGCCTACAATGAGCAGTTCTTC	CASSLSFGAYNEQFF
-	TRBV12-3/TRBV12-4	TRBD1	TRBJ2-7	TGTGCCAGCAGCCGCCTGAGGGACAGGGAACACGAGCAGTACTTC	CASSRLRDREHEQYF
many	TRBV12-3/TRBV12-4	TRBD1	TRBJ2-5	TGTGCCAGCAGTTTCCGAGCAGGGGGAGAGACCCAGTACTTC	CASSFRAGGETQYF
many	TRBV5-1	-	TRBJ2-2	TGCGCCAGCAGCCAGGAACCAAACACCGGGGAGCTGTTTTTT	CASSQEPNTGELFF
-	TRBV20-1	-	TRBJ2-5	TGCAGTGCTAGATCGACAGGAGGGTACGAGACCCAGTACTTC	CSARSTGGYETQYF
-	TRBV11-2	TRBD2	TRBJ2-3	TGTGCCAGCAGCTTAATAGTAAGGAGGACTAGCGAGGGAGATACGCAGTATTTT	CASSLIVRRTSEGDTQYF
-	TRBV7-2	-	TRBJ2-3	TGTGCCAGCAGCTTAGCGGCCGATAGCACAGATACGCAGTATTTT	CASSLAADSTDTQYF